The clone carrying this T cell receptor (beta chain) occurred many times. Its specificity is not known. The record originates from a study of regulatory T cells in long-lasting Graves disease. Germline lookup yields CDR1 SGHAT and CDR2 FQNNGV. The V gene lost 0 bases and the J gene lost 9 bases, with 15 bases spanning the gap. This CDR3 region has 15 residues. Sample time point: persistent/refractory GD, antithyroid drugs over 5 years with positive TRAb. Construction of the TCR library relied on RNA isolated from PBMCs. General study points: Only peripheral blood was studied, not thyroid tissue. Clonotypes that were public and shared totalled 2,741 in persistent patients versus 800 to 1,000 in new patients. Results may be inaccurate due to the small sample size.

CDR3-region Arm-PCR and iRepertoire HTBI primers produced the TCR beta libraries. From the multiplex PCR reads, TCRdb called clonotypes with MiXCR, one entry per CDR3 protein. The sample has 300,000 to 350,000 distinct CDR3 sequences; roughly 21% are singletons. Sequenced here: peripheral blood mononuclear cells (PBMCs), sampled when the disease was refractory, from a patient treated with antithyroid drugs. This receptor was obtained from a female donor with Graves disease. The rearrangement uses TRBV11-2 and TRBJ1-5; no clear D gene. CDR3 in amino acids: CASSLDIGSWGPQHF. The CDR3 region has the DNA TGTGCCAGCAGCTTAGATATTGGGTCATGGGGGCCCCAGCATTTT.